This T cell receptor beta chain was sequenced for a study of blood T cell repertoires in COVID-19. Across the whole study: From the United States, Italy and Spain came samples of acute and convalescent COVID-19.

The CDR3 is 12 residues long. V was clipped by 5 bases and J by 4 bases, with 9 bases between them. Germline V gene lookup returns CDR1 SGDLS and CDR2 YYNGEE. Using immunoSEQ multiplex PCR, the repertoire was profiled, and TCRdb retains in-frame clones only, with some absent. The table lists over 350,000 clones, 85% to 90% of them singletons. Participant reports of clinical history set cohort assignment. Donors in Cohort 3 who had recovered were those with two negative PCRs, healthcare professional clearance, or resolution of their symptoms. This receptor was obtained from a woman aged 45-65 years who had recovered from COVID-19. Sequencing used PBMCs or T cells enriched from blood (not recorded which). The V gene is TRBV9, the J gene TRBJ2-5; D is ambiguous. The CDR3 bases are TGTGCCAGCAGGGGTCCGGGAGAGACCCAGTACTTC. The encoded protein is CASRGPGETQYF.